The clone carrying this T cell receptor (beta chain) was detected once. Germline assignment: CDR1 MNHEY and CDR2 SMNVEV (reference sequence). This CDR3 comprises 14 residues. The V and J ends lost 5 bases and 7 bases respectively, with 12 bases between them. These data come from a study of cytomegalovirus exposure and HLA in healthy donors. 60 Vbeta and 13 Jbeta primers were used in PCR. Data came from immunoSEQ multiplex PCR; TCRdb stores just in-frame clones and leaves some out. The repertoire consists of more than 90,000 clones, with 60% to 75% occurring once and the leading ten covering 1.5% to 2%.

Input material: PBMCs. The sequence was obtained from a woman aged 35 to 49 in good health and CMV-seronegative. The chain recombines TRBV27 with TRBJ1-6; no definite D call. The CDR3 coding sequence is TGTGCCAGCAGTCCCTCCCGAGTCAATTCACCCCTCCACTTT. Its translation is CASSPSRVNSPLHF.